This entry concerns a single T cell receptor beta chain. TCRdb keeps only in-frame clones here, not all; method: immunoSEQ multiplex PCR. The sample holds roughly 230,000 clones, 70% to 85% seen once. These data come from a study of blood T cell repertoires in COVID-19. About the study: Sites across the United States, Italy and Spain contributed samples from acute and convalescent COVID-19.

The germline V gene has CDR1 SNHLY and CDR2 FYNNEI. CDR3 length equals 14 residues. V shed 6 bases and J shed 13 bases, with 22 bases lying between them. The cohort comprised adults aged about 18 to 100 years residing in some 24 US areas. Categorization into cohorts depended on clinical history that participants reported. The study counted Cohort 3 donors as recovered given two negative PCRs, clearance, or symptom resolution. The chain recombines TRBV2 with TRBJ2-1; D is ambiguous. Material: PBMCs or T cells enriched from blood (not recorded which). The sequence was collected from a woman aged 55 to 70 who had recovered from COVID-19. Here the CDR3 reads CASRETLVRSVQFF. The DNA for the CDR3 is TGTGCCAGCAGAGAAACCCTGGTCAGGTCGGTCCAGTTCTTC.